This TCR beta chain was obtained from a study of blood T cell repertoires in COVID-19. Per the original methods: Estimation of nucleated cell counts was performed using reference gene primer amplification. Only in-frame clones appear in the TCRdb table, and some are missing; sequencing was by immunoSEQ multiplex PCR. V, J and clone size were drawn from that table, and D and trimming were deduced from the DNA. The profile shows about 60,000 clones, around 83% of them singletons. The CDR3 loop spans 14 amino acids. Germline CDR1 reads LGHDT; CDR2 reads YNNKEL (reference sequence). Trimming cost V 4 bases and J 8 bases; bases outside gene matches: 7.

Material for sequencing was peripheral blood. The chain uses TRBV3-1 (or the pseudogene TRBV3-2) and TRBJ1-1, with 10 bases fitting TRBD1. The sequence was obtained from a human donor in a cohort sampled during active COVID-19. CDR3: CASSPLRDRGEAFF. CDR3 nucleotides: TGTGCCAGCAGCCCATTAAGGGACAGGGGAGAAGCTTTCTTT.